The clone carrying this TCR beta chain was seen ten or more times. Its antigen is currently unknown. Building the TCR beta libraries relied on iRepertoire HTBI primers, and CDR3 regions underwent Arm-PCR. TCRdb redid the calling of the multiplex PCR reads with MiXCR, one entry per CDR3 protein. Of a few hundred thousand distinct CDR3 sequences in the sample, about 25% were seen once. Time point here: persistent/refractory GD, antithyroid drugs over 5 years with positive TRAb. PBMCs were the source of the RNA used for TCR sequencing. Graves' disease diagnosis relied on American Thyroid Association guidelines. Trimming cost V 0 bases and J 3 bases, with 9 bases left between them. The CDR3 runs to 14 residues. Germline CDR1 SGHRS, CDR2 YFSETQ. The data were taken from a study of regulatory T cells in long-lasting Graves disease. Turning to the study itself: Persistent cases took antithyroid drugs over 5 years and stayed TSH receptor antibody positive. General study findings and limits: Persistent disease was associated with favored TRBV28 usage and with favored use of TRBJ1-2 and TRBJ2-5. Only peripheral blood was studied, not thyroid tissue.

This specimen consisted of peripheral blood mononuclear cells (PBMCs), obtained when the disease was refractory, from a patient treated with antithyroid drugs. The sequence was obtained from a female donor with Graves disease. The J gene is TRBJ1-2, the V gene TRBV5-1; D is unresolved. CDR3 DNA sequence: TGCGCCAGCAGCTTGGCTACAGAATACTATGGCTACACCTTC. Amino acid sequence: CASSLATEYYGYTF.